The rows below give T cell receptor beta chains drawn from one sample of a study of control samples from healthy donors and cancer patients. The table came from immunoSEQ multiplex PCR; TCRdb's copy has only in-frame clones and leaves some out. The sample includes roughly 68,000 clones, 83% of them seen just once. The specimen was blood. All receptors come from a man in his 60s in good health. The CDR3 runs from the conserved cysteine through the conserved F or W. The D gene is left open where the match is weak. Clone size is shown for a subset of rows, as once, few, many or a class of expanded clone.

j_call clone_size v_call d_call cdr3_nt cdr3_aa
TRBJ1-5 - TRBV4-2 TRBD1 TGTGCCAGCAGCCAAGATCCGGGACAGGCTACGGATCAGCCCCAGCATTTT CASSQDPGQATDQPQHF
TRBJ2-3 once TRBV13 - TGTGCCAGCAGCCCAGGGGACCTGTTAGCAGATACGCAGTATTTT CASSPGDLLADTQYF
TRBJ2-3 - TRBV11-3 TRBD1 TGTGCCAGCAGCTTTCCCCGGGACAGCAGCACAGATACGCAGTATTTT CASSFPRDSSTDTQYF
TRBJ2-1 once TRBV10-1 TRBD2 TGCGCCAGACTGTGGCGGGAGGGCCCCTACAATGAGCAGTTCTTC CARLWREGPYNEQFF
TRBJ2-1 - TRBV7-9 TRBD2 TGTGCCAGCAGCTACGATAGACTAGCGGGAGTCACCTACAATGAGCAGTTCTTC CASSYDRLAGVTYNEQFF
TRBJ2-6 - TRBV7-2 - TGTGCCAGCAGCCAAAGAGGTGGGGGGGCCGGGGCCAACGTCCTGACTTTC CASSQRGGGAGANVLTF
TRBJ1-2 - TRBV6-6 - TGTGCCAGCAGTTACACACAGGGAGCCTACAGCGGCTACACCTTC CASSYTQGAYSGYTF
TRBJ1-2 few TRBV9 TRBD1 TGTGCCAGCAGCGGGACCCAGGGGGCGCGCCCCTATGGCTACACCTTC CASSGTQGARPYGYTF
TRBJ2-3 - TRBV5-1 - TGCGCCAGCAGCGACCCCGAGCGGTTTACAGATACGCAGTATTTT CASSDPERFTDTQYF
TRBJ2-2 - TRBV9 TRBD2 TGTGCCAGCAGCGTAGGGTTACTAGCGGGGTTGGCCGGGGAGCTGTTTTTT CASSVGLLAGLAGELFF
TRBJ2-2 - TRBV7-2 - TGTGCCAGCAAGGGACGTTGGACCGGGGAGCTGTTTTTT CASKGRWTGELFF
TRBJ2-1 - TRBV27 TRBD2 TGTGCCAGCAGTGCCTTTACTAGCGGGAGTTCAAATGAGCAGTTCTTC CASSAFTSGSSNEQFF
TRBJ2-7 few TRBV6-5 TRBD1 TGTGCCAGCAGTTACTCAAGGACAGGGACCCTCTCCGAGCAGTACTTC CASSYSRTGTLSEQYF
TRBJ2-1 - TRBV14 TRBD1 TGTGCCAGCAGCCAAGTCCTGGGACAGGGTACGAATGAGCAGTTCTTC CASSQVLGQGTNEQFF
TRBJ2-1 - TRBV27 TRBD2 TGTGCCAGCAACAGACTAGCGGCCTACAATGAGCAGTTCTTC CASNRLAAYNEQFF
TRBJ2-7 - TRBV4-1 - TGCGCCAGCAGCCAAGATAGCCTAGTGTACGAGCAGTACTTC CASSQDSLVYEQYF
TRBJ2-1 - TRBV4-1 TRBD2 TGCGCCAGCAGCCAAGTGGGACTAGCGGGAGGTAGGACCTACAATGAGCAGTTCTTC CASSQVGLAGGRTYNEQFF
TRBJ2-1 - TRBV4-3 TRBD2 TGCGCCAGCAGCCAAGCTCTACGGACTAGCCAGGCCTACAATGAGCAGTTCTTC CASSQALRTSQAYNEQFF
TRBJ2-3 - TRBV12-3/TRBV12-4 - TGTGCCAGCAGTTCCAGAAGAGATACGCAGTATTTT CASSSRRDTQYF
TRBJ2-1 - TRBV13 TRBD2 TGTGCCAGCAGCTTTGGTGGGACTAGCTCCTACAATGAGCAGTTCTTC CASSFGGTSSYNEQFF
TRBJ2-2 - TRBV19 - TGTGCCAGCCGGGACAAGGGCACCGGGGAGCTGTTTTTT CASRDKGTGELFF
TRBJ2-7 - TRBV27 TRBD2 TGTGCCAGCAGTTTATTCACTAGCGGGAACTACGAGCAGTACTTC CASSLFTSGNYEQYF
TRBJ2-3 - TRBV6-1 TRBD2 TGTGCCAGCAGTGGCGCCTGGGACTATATCACAGATACGCAGTATTTT CASSGAWDYITDTQYF
TRBJ1-4 once TRBV4-2 TRBD1 TGTGCCAGCAGCCGCGCACAGGGGCCTCTTAATGAAAAACTGTTTTTT CASSRAQGPLNEKLFF
TRBJ1-2 - TRBV6-5 - TGTGCCACCTCGGGCTGGGAGGGCTATGGCTACACCTTC CATSGWEGYGYTF
TRBJ2-7 - TRBV7-9 TRBD1 TGTGCCAGCAGCTCCCCTCGACAGGGCTACTCCTACGAGCAGTACTTC CASSSPRQGYSYEQYF
TRBJ2-3 few TRBV3-1/TRBV3-2 TRBD2 TGTGCCAGCAGCCAAATTTCCGGGACTAGCGTCCACAGGGTGCAGTATTTT CASSQISGTSVHRVQYF
TRBJ2-7 - TRBV7-2 TRBD2 TGTGCCAGCAGCACCTGGACTAGTAGCTACGAGCAGTACTTC CASSTWTSSYEQYF
TRBJ1-5 - TRBV6-2/TRBV6-3 - TGTGCCAGCAGTTCCGGGGGCAGTTCGCCCCAGCATTTT CASSSGGSSPQHF
TRBJ2-7 few TRBV5-1 - TGCGCCAGCAGCCCCTGGACCCAAGCCTACGAGCAGTACTTC CASSPWTQAYEQYF
TRBJ2-1 - TRBV7-3 TRBD2 TGTGCCAGCAGAGAGGGGGGACTAGCGGGAGGGTATGGGAATGAGCAGTTCTTC CASREGGLAGGYGNEQFF
TRBJ2-1 few TRBV12-3/TRBV12-4 - TGTGCCAGCAGTGTGAGGAGGAGCAATGAGCAGTTCTTC CASSVRRSNEQFF
TRBJ1-5 - TRBV7-2 - TGTGCCAGCAGCTACGACAATCAGCCCCAGCATTTT CASSYDNQPQHF
TRBJ1-2 - TRBV24-1 - TGTGCCACCAGTGATTTCGCCGGCTATGGCTACACCTTC CATSDFAGYGYTF
TRBJ2-2 - TRBV18 TRBD1 TGTGCCAGCTCACCAAACAGGGGGGACACCGGGGAGCTGTTTTTT CASSPNRGDTGELFF
TRBJ2-1 - TRBV9 TRBD2 TGTGCCAGCAGCGTAGGGAGCGGGAGAGGTCATGAGCAGTTCTTC CASSVGSGRGHEQFF
TRBJ1-2 few TRBV27 - TGTGCCAGCAGTTTAGGGGGAATCGAAGGCTACACCTTC CASSLGGIEGYTF
TRBJ1-5 - TRBV5-8 - TGTGCCAGCAGCTTGGATGGAGGGCCGGGCAATCAGCCCCAGCATTTT CASSLDGGPGNQPQHF
TRBJ2-1 - TRBV5-1 TRBD2 TGCGCCAGCAGTCCGGGACTAGCGGGAGGTGAGCAGTTCTTC CASSPGLAGGEQFF
TRBJ2-5 - TRBV28 TRBD1 TGTGCCAGCGGAAAGACAGGGGCACGTTTTGAGACCCAGTACTTC CASGKTGARFETQYF
TRBJ2-1 - TRBV5-5 TRBD2 TGTGCCAGCAGCTTGGGACCCGGGAGCGGGAGTCAGAATGAGCAGTTCTTC CASSLGPGSGSQNEQFF